Below, one T cell receptor (beta chain) is given with its context. Its target is not known. The entry originates in a study of tumor-infiltrating lymphocytes in localized non-small cell lung cancer. The wider study: Some samples were collected after neoadjuvant chemotherapy; smokers, never-smokers and several histologies were included.

Generated by immunoSEQ multiplex PCR, the TCRdb table keeps only in-frame clones and is missing some. The data contain about 10,000 clones, about 80% of them seen just once; the ten biggest clones take up about a fifth. Germline V CDR1 and CDR2: MNHEY, SVGAGI. The CDR3 is 15 residues long. Trimming cost V 6 bases and J 2 bases; bases outside gene matches: 9. Study outcomes and limitations: Immunotypes IM1 and IM2 had similar TCR-derived T-cell fractions. Not all patients were TCR sequenced, owing to tissue quantity.

Sequencing was carried out using uninvolved lung tissue not adjacent to the tumor. This TCR came from a human donor with non-small cell lung cancer. V and J are TRBV6-5 and TRBJ2-5; 7 bases agree with TRBD2. The DNA for the CDR3 is TGTGCCAGCAGAACAATAGCGGGTGGGCAAGAGACCCAGTACTTC. Protein: CASRTIAGGQETQYF.